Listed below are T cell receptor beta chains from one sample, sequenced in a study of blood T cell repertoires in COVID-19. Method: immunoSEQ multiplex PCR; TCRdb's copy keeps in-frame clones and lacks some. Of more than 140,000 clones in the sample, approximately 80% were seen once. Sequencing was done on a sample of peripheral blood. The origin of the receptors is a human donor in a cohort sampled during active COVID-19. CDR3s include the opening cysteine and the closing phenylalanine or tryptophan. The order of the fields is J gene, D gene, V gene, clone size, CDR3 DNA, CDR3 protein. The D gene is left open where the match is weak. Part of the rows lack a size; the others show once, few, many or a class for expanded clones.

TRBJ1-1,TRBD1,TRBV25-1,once,TGTGCCAGCAGTGAATTAGGGGACAGGGGGCTTAACACTGAAGCTTTCTTT,CASSELGDRGLNTEAFF
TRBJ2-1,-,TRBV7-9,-,TGTGCCAGCATCTATATTCAGTTCTTC,CASIYIQFF
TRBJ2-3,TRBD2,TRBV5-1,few,TGCGCCAGCAGCTTGGGACTAGCGGGAGCAGATACGCAGTATTTT,CASSLGLAGADTQYF
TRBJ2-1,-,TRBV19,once,TGTGCCAGTACGGTGGACATGAGCTCCTACAATGAGCAGTTCTTC,CASTVDMSSYNEQFF
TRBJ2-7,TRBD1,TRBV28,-,TGTGCCAGCAGTTCTGAATATACGGGGACAGGGACCTACGAGGAGTACTTC,CASSSEYTGTGTYEEYF
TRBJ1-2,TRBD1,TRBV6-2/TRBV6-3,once,TGTGCCAGCAGTCTACAGGGGATGGGCTACACCTTC,CASSLQGMGYTF
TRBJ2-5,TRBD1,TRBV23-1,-,TGCGCCAGCAGTCAAACCCGGTGGGACAGGGGCGCTCAAGAGACCCAGTACTTC,CASSQTRWDRGAQETQYF
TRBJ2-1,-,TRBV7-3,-,TGTGCCAGCAGCTTGGAGGGATGGGGTGAGCAGTTCTTC,CASSLEGWGEQFF
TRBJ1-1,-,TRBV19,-,TGTGCCAGTAGTGGAAGGGGCCCGGACACTGAAGCTTTCTTT,CASSGRGPDTEAFF
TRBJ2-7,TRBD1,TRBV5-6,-,TGTGCCAGCAGCTTTTTGTCCGGGACAGTGAGGGAGCAGTACTTC,CASSFLSGTVREQYF
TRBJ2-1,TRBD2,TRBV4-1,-,TGCGCCAGCAGCCTAACCGGGACTAGTTACAATGAGCAGTTCTTC,CASSLTGTSYNEQFF
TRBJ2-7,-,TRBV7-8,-,TGTGCCAGCAGCTTAGGGCCCCAGGGTTACGAGCAGTACTTC,CASSLGPQGYEQYF
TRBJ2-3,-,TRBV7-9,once,TGTGCCAGCAGCTTAGGGGCGAGCACAGATACGCAGTATTTT,CASSLGASTDTQYF
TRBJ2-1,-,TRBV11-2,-,TGTGCCAGCAGCTTCCTCGATGAGCAGTTCTTC,CASSFLDEQFF
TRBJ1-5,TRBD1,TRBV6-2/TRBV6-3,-,TGTGCCAGCAGTGGAACAGGGGTTCAGCCCCAGCATTTT,CASSGTGVQPQHF
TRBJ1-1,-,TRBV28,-,TGTGCCAGCAGCCCCGGGAGTTCAGGAGAGAACACTGAAGCTTTCTTT,CASSPGSSGENTEAFF
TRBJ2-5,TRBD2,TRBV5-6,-,TGTGCCAGCAGCGTTTTGGGCGGCGGACTAGCAGTCCAAGAGACCCAGTACTTC,CASSVLGGGLAVQETQYF
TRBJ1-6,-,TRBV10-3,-,TGTGCCATCAGGGACAGCCCAGGATCACCCCTCCACTTT,CAIRDSPGSPLHF
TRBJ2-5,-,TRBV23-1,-,TGCGCCAGCCCCTCATACACCGAAGAGACCCAGTACTTC,CASPSYTEETQYF
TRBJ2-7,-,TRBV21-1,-,TGTGCCAGCAGCCCCCTGTCGCTAGCGGGTTCTAGCTCCTACGAGCAGTACTTC,CASSPLSLAGSSSYEQYF
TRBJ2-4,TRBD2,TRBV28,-,TGTGCCACCCTGCCGGGGGGGCCCAAAAACATTCAGTACTTC,CATLPGGPKNIQYF
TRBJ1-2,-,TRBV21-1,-,TGTGCCAGCAGCAACGCTCCCTGGCACTATGGCTACACCTTC,CASSNAPWHYGYTF
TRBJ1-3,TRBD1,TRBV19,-,TGTGCCAGTAGGAGCAGGGGGCCTGGAAACACCATATATTTT,CASRSRGPGNTIYF
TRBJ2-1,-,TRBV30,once,TGTGCCTGGAGTGTATGGGGGCTAGGGGATGAGCAGTTCTTC,CAWSVWGLGDEQFF
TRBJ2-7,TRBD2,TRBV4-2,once,TGTGCCAGCAGCCAAGCTTGGGGACTAGCGGGAACCCCGGGCTCCTACGAGCAGTACTTC,CASSQAWGLAGTPGSYEQYF
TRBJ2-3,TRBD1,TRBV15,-,TGTGCCACCAGCAGACCCGACGGGACAGGGATGAGCACAGATACGCAGTATTTT,CATSRPDGTGMSTDTQYF
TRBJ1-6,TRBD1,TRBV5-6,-,TGTGCCAGCAGCTTGGGACAGGGTTGGTATTCACCCCTCCACTTT,CASSLGQGWYSPLHF
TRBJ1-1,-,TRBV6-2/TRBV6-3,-,TGTGCCAGCAGTACAACTATACTGGCTTTCTTT,CASSTTILAFF
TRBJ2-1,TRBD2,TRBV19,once,TGTGCCAGTAGTCGGGGGGAGGGGCGAACCTACAATGAGCAGTTCTTC,CASSRGEGRTYNEQFF